These T cell receptor beta chains were read from a single sample in a study of identical twins. MiXCR, run by TCRdb on the 5' RACE reads, gives a single entry per CDR3 protein. Among over 200,000 distinct CDR3 sequences listed, roughly a tenth were seen once. Sequencing was performed on memory T cells sorted from blood. These receptors were taken from a man between 45 and 60 years old in good health. Both conserved end residues are part of each CDR3. Each record gives: V gene, J gene, D gene, clone size, CDR3 DNA, CDR3 protein. The D gene is left open where the match is weak. Only some rows state a clone size, as once, few, many or a class for expanded clones.

V gene: TRBV4-2
J gene: TRBJ2-2
D gene: .
clone size: many
CDR3 DNA: TGTGCCAGCAGCCAAGATTGGCAGGGTAAAAGGGCCGGGGAGCTGTTTTTT
CDR3 protein: CASSQDWQGKRAGELFF

V gene: TRBV28
J gene: TRBJ1-2
D gene: TRBD1
clone size: .
CDR3 DNA: TGTGCCAGCAGTGAAGGACAGGGGAACTATGGCTACACCTTC
CDR3 protein: CASSEGQGNYGYTF

V gene: TRBV20-1
J gene: TRBJ2-7
D gene: TRBD2
clone size: .
CDR3 DNA: TGCAGTGCCGCGGGGGGAAAGTTGTACGAGCAGTACTTC
CDR3 protein: CSAAGGKLYEQYF

V gene: TRBV6-2/TRBV6-3
J gene: TRBJ2-5
D gene: TRBD2
clone size: .
CDR3 DNA: TGTGCCAGCAGAAGCTTGGGACTAGCGGGGGGTAATCAAGAGACCCAGTACTTC
CDR3 protein: CASRSLGLAGGNQETQYF

V gene: TRBV27
J gene: TRBJ2-7
D gene: .
clone size: .
CDR3 DNA: TGTGCCACCTCCGCGGCAGGGCCCGGCGAGCAGTACTTC
CDR3 protein: CATSAAGPGEQYF

V gene: TRBV7-9
J gene: TRBJ2-1
D gene: TRBD2
clone size: .
CDR3 DNA: TGTGCCAGCAGCTTAGGAGCGGGGGTTTATGAGCAGTTCTTC
CDR3 protein: CASSLGAGVYEQFF

V gene: TRBV4-2
J gene: TRBJ1-1
D gene: TRBD1
clone size: few
CDR3 DNA: TGTGCCAGCAGGCGACAGGGGGCTGGAACTGAAGCTTTCTTT
CDR3 protein: CASRRQGAGTEAFF

V gene: TRBV7-9
J gene: TRBJ2-1
D gene: .
clone size: .
CDR3 DNA: TGTGCCAGCACAGTTCGGTTGGATGAGCAGTTCTTC
CDR3 protein: CASTVRLDEQFF

V gene: TRBV28
J gene: TRBJ2-4
D gene: TRBD2
clone size: .
CDR3 DNA: TGTGCCAGCAGCATTCTAGCGGGAGGGCCGGAAAACATTCAGTACTTC
CDR3 protein: CASSILAGGPENIQYF

V gene: TRBV10-3
J gene: TRBJ2-3
D gene: .
clone size: many
CDR3 DNA: TGTGCCATCGGCGGTGGAGATACGCAGTATTTT
CDR3 protein: CAIGGGDTQYF

V gene: TRBV6-1
J gene: TRBJ2-1
D gene: .
clone size: few
CDR3 DNA: TGTGCCAGCAGAAAAACATCGAGCTCCTACAATGAGCAGTTCTTC
CDR3 protein: CASRKTSSSYNEQFF

V gene: TRBV7-2
J gene: TRBJ2-1
D gene: .
clone size: .
CDR3 DNA: TGTGCCAGCAGCTTACGCCCCCAGACAAGGAAATTCTACAATGAGCAGTTCTTC
CDR3 protein: CASSLRPQTRKFYNEQFF

V gene: TRBV19
J gene: TRBJ2-4
D gene: .
clone size: many
CDR3 DNA: TGTGCCAGTAGTCCTCAGGGGCTAGCCAAAAACATTCAGTACTTC
CDR3 protein: CASSPQGLAKNIQYF

V gene: TRBV10-3
J gene: TRBJ2-2
D gene: .
clone size: many
CDR3 DNA: TGTGCCATCAGTCCGAAACAGGGTTTGAACACCGGGGAGCTGTTTTTT
CDR3 protein: CAISPKQGLNTGELFF

V gene: TRBV6-1
J gene: TRBJ2-5
D gene: TRBD1
clone size: .
CDR3 DNA: TGTGCCAGCAGTGCCCCGGGACAGGGGGTTGTGACCCAGTACTTC
CDR3 protein: CASSAPGQGVVTQYF

V gene: TRBV4-2
J gene: TRBJ2-2
D gene: .
clone size: many
CDR3 DNA: TGTGCCAGCAGCCAAGCGTACAGGGTGTCCACCGGGGAGCTGTTTTTT
CDR3 protein: CASSQAYRVSTGELFF

V gene: TRBV4-1
J gene: TRBJ1-3
D gene: .
clone size: .
CDR3 DNA: TGCGCCAGCAGCCCACAAACAGTGTCCGGAAACACCATATATTTT
CDR3 protein: CASSPQTVSGNTIYF

V gene: TRBV11-2
J gene: TRBJ2-3
D gene: TRBD1
clone size: .
CDR3 DNA: TGTGCCAGCAGCTTCGGGACAGCAGATACGCAGTATTTT
CDR3 protein: CASSFGTADTQYF

V gene: TRBV7-2
J gene: TRBJ1-2
D gene: .
clone size: few
CDR3 DNA: TGTGCCAGCAGCCCCTGGAACTATGGCTACACCTTC
CDR3 protein: CASSPWNYGYTF

V gene: TRBV18
J gene: TRBJ1-2
D gene: .
clone size: .
CDR3 DNA: TGTGCCAGCTCACCGATAATAACGACCCCGGGGGCAGGGGCGACTAACTATGGCTACACCTTC
CDR3 protein: CASSPIITTPGAGATNYGYTF

V gene: TRBV20-1
J gene: TRBJ2-7
D gene: .
clone size: .
CDR3 DNA: TGCAGTGCTAGTCTGTCCTACGAGCAGTACTTC
CDR3 protein: CSASLSYEQYF

V gene: TRBV6-1
J gene: TRBJ1-1
D gene: .
clone size: many
CDR3 DNA: TGTGCCAGCAGACGTCGGGAGAACACTGAAGCTTTCTTT
CDR3 protein: CASRRRENTEAFF

V gene: TRBV4-3
J gene: TRBJ1-6
D gene: .
clone size: few
CDR3 DNA: TGCGCCAGCAGCCAAGCATGGGGGCAGGTGAATTCACCCCTCCACTTT
CDR3 protein: CASSQAWGQVNSPLHF

V gene: TRBV5-1
J gene: TRBJ2-2
D gene: .
clone size: few
CDR3 DNA: TGCGCCAGCAGCTTGGCCGGGACATCAACGAACACCGGGGAGCTGTTTTTT
CDR3 protein: CASSLAGTSTNTGELFF

V gene: TRBV20-1
J gene: TRBJ2-7
D gene: .
clone size: few
CDR3 DNA: TGCAGTGCTACCGGGCCTAGTCCAGACGAGCAGTACTTC
CDR3 protein: CSATGPSPDEQYF

V gene: TRBV28
J gene: TRBJ2-7
D gene: .
clone size: .
CDR3 DNA: TGTGCCAGCAGTTTATGGGGCGCGGGGTCCTACGAGCAGTACTTC
CDR3 protein: CASSLWGAGSYEQYF

V gene: TRBV2
J gene: TRBJ1-1
D gene: TRBD1
clone size: .
CDR3 DNA: TGTGCCAGCCGGGACAGGGGGCCGACCGGGACTGAAGCTTTCTTT
CDR3 protein: CASRDRGPTGTEAFF

V gene: TRBV27
J gene: TRBJ2-5
D gene: TRBD1
clone size: few
CDR3 DNA: TGTGCCAGCAGTGAGACAGGGGGTTGGCAGACCCAGTACTTC
CDR3 protein: CASSETGGWQTQYF

V gene: TRBV28
J gene: TRBJ1-3
D gene: .
clone size: few
CDR3 DNA: TGTGCCAGCACTTCTGCCGGGGTGGGAGGAAACACCATATATTTT
CDR3 protein: CASTSAGVGGNTIYF

V gene: TRBV6-5
J gene: TRBJ1-2
D gene: .
clone size: many
CDR3 DNA: TGTGCCAGCAGTTACTCGAGTTCGGGGATTGGGCCTACTAACTATGGCTACACCTTC
CDR3 protein: CASSYSSSGIGPTNYGYTF

V gene: TRBV11-2
J gene: TRBJ2-7
D gene: TRBD2
clone size: .
CDR3 DNA: TGTGCCAGCAGCGTAGCGGGGAATCGTCGCGAGCAGTACTTC
CDR3 protein: CASSVAGNRREQYF

V gene: TRBV29-1
J gene: TRBJ2-1
D gene: .
clone size: few
CDR3 DNA: TGCAGCGTTTCAGACCTTCGCGAGCAGTTCTTC
CDR3 protein: CSVSDLREQFF

V gene: TRBV7-3
J gene: TRBJ2-1
D gene: .
clone size: .
CDR3 DNA: TGTGCCAGCAGCTTAACGAGTTGGGACGATGAGCAGTTCTTC
CDR3 protein: CASSLTSWDDEQFF

V gene: TRBV5-5
J gene: TRBJ2-1
D gene: TRBD2
clone size: .
CDR3 DNA: TGTGCCAGCAGCTTGGCGGTGAGCGGGGGGGCCATTATTGAGCAGTTCTTC
CDR3 protein: CASSLAVSGGAIIEQFF